The T cell receptor (beta chain) described here comes from a study of cytomegalovirus exposure and HLA in healthy donors. Overall study results and limits: Some highly shared sequence variants likely arose as a pipeline artifact.

Primers included in the PCR were 60 Vbeta and 13 Jbeta primers. Assay used: immunoSEQ multiplex PCR; TCRdb lists only in-frame clones, some missing. The sample lists some 120,000 clones, roughly two thirds seen once, with 1.6% in the top ten. Germline V gene data show CDR1 as MNHEY and CDR2 as SMNVEV (reference sequence). The CDR3 length is 13 residues. The V and J ends lost 8 bases and 9 bases, in that order; junction bases with no gene match: 10. This clone was seen a handful of times. Its antigen is unidentified. Everyone who donated was a healthy bone marrow donor. This sequence was found in a man aged 25-45 years in good health and CMV-seropositive. The sample taken for sequencing was PBMCs. The chain combines TRBV27 with TRBJ2-5, with TRBD2 matching over 9 bases. This chain's CDR3 is CASGASGIGAQYF. CDR3 DNA: TGTGCCAGCGGTGCTAGCGGGATTGGGGCCCAGTACTTC.